This T cell receptor beta chain was identified during a study of cytomegalovirus exposure and HLA in healthy donors. Study overall: In a later analysis, the approximately 110 validation repertoires were reported to have used the same platform as the 600 to 700 first-cohort repertoires. General study findings and limits: Despite most TCR sequences being rare, some public TCRs occurred in many donors. The authors listed roughly 150 TCR beta chains as cytomegalovirus-associated.

Per the germline V gene, CDR1 is SGDLS and CDR2 is YYNGEE. Losses at the gene ends were 0 bases for V and 0 bases for J; bases not matched to a gene: 11. The CDR3 is 19 amino acids. Generated by immunoSEQ multiplex PCR, the TCRdb table keeps only in-frame clones and is missing some. The repertoire consists of about 120,000 clones, with around 90% occurring once and the leading ten covering 2% to 2.5%. About this clone itself: Its matching antigen is unknown.

Donors were drawn from the approximately 120-subject validation cohort, separate from the approximately 670-subject first cohort. V usage is TRBV9 and J usage is TRBJ2-1, with 8 bases that match TRBD2. The origin of this receptor is a woman in her late teens or twenties in good health and CMV-seronegative. Input material: PBMCs. CDR3 sequence: CASSVATDMSGSSYNEQFF. As DNA, the CDR3 is TGTGCCAGCAGCGTAGCTACTGATATGAGCGGGAGCTCCTACAATGAGCAGTTCTTC. Drawing the rest from reference TRBV9 and TRBJ2-1, the complete variable domain is DSGVTQTPKHLITATGQRVTLRCSPRSGDLSVYWYQQSLDQGLQFLIQYYNGEERAKGNILERFSAQQFPDLHSELNLSSLELGDSALYFCASSVATDMSGSSYNEQFFGPGTRLTVL.